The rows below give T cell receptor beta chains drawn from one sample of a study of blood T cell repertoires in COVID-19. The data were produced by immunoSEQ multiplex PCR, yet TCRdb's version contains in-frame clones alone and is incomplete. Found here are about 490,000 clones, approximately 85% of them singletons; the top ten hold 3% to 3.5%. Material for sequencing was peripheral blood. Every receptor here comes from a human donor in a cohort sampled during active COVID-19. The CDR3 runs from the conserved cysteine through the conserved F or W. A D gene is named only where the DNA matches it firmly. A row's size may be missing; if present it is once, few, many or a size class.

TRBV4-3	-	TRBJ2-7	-	CASSQDLGGRGSNEQYF	TGCGCCAGCAGCCAAGACCTTGGCGGGCGAGGGTCTAACGAGCAGTACTTC
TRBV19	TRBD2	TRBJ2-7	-	CASSTLAGSYEQYF	TGTGCCAGTAGTACCCTAGCGGGATCCTACGAGCAGTACTTC
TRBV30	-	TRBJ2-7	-	CAWSVLTGQEQYF	TGTGCCTGGAGTGTTTTGACAGGACAAGAGCAGTACTTC
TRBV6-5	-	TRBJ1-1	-	CASTTGRDTEAFF	TGTGCCAGCACTACGGGGAGGGACACTGAAGCTTTCTTT
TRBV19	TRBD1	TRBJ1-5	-	CASSTRQGASNQPQHF	TGTGCCAGTAGTACAAGACAGGGGGCCAGCAATCAGCCCCAGCATTTT
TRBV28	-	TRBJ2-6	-	CASRRGSGANVLTF	TGTGCCAGCAGAAGGGGCTCTGGGGCCAACGTCCTGACTTTC
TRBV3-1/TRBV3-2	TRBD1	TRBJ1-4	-	CASSRRDRREKLFF	TGTGCCAGCAGCCGGCGGGACAGAAGGGAAAAACTGTTTTTT
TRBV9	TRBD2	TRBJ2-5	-	CASSVATSGVLGETQYF	TGTGCCAGCAGCGTAGCGACTAGCGGGGTACTGGGGGAGACCCAGTACTTC
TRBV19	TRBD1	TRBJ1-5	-	CASARTGVPDDQPQHF	TGTGCCAGCGCCCGGACAGGGGTGCCCGATGATCAGCCCCAGCATTTT
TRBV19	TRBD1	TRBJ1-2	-	CASSPSGQGIDYTF	TGTGCCAGTAGTCCCTCCGGACAGGGGATCGACTACACCTTC
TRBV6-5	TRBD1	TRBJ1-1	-	CASRDTGGNTEAFF	TGTGCCAGCAGGGACACAGGGGGTAACACTGAAGCTTTCTTT
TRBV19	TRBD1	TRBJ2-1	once	CASSTRAGTGENNEQFF	TGTGCCAGTAGTACTCGGGCCGGGACAGGGGAGAACAATGAGCAGTTCTTC
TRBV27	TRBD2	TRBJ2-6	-	CASSLRGIRDYSTGANVLTF	TGTGCCAGCAGTTTACGGGGAATTAGGGACTACTCCACTGGGGCCAACGTCCTGACTTTC
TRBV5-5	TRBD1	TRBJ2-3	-	CASSLHSTGGDTQYF	TGTGCCAGCAGCCTACATTCGACAGGGGGAGATACGCAGTATTTT
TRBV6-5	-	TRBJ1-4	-	CATRIRQNEKLFF	TGTGCCACCCGGATAAGACAAAATGAAAAACTGTTTTTT
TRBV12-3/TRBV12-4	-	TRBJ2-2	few	CASTRQAGELFF	TGTGCCAGTACCAGGCAGGCCGGGGAGCTGTTTTTT
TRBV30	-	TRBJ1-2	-	CAWSVGQKFNYGYTF	TGTGCCTGGAGTGTTGGACAGAAGTTTAACTATGGCTACACCTTC